The 30 T cell receptor beta chains given below trace back to one sample, sequenced in a study of T cell responses to AZD1222 COVID-19 vaccine. The assay was immunoSEQ multiplex PCR, and TCRdb's table has in-frame clones only and misses some. The data hold approximately 110,000 clones, with 85% to 90% observed a single time. Sequenced material: peripheral blood, taken on day 0 of AZD1222 vaccination. The receptor source for this set is an adult in good health.

DNA for the CDR3: TGCAGCGCCGGGACTAGCGGAAACACCGGGGAGCTGTTTTTT. Its protein product is CSAGTSGNTGELFF. The J gene is TRBJ2-2, the V gene TRBV29-1; TRBD2 agrees at 11 bases. V trimming: 7 bases; J trimming: 2 bases; junction bases outside the gene matches: 3. This CDR3 is 14 amino acids long. Germline V CDR1 and CDR2: SQVTM, ANQGSEA.

V gene TRBV7-6 combines with J gene TRBJ1-1; the D gene is possibly TRBD1 (5 bases). Trimming cost V 5 bases and J 6 bases, with 16 bases left between them. The CDR3 spans 14 residues. Per germline, CDR1 SGHVS and CDR2 FNYEAQ. The CDR3 protein is CASSLTGGDAEAFF. The CDR3 region has the DNA TGTGCCAGCAGCCTGACTGGGGGAGACGCTGAAGCTTTCTTT. Full variable domain (remainder filled in from reference TRBV7-6 and TRBJ1-1): GAGVSQSPRYKVTKRGQDVALRCDPISGHVSLYWYRQALGQGPEFLTYFNYEAQQDKSGLPNDRFSAERPEGSISTLTIQRTEQRDSAMYRCASSLTGGDAEAFFGQGTRLTVV.

The chain is built from TRBV12-5 and TRBJ2-1, with D maybe TRBD2 (5 bases). Germline assignment: CDR1 LGHNT and CDR2 FRNRAP. Deletions cut 2 bases from V and 7 bases from J, with 9 bases between. The CDR3 is made up of 13 amino acids. CDR3 protein: CASGLLPGNEQFF. In DNA form, the CDR3 reads TGTGCTAGTGGTTTGCTCCCGGGGAATGAGCAGTTCTTC.

V usage is TRBV10-2 and J usage is TRBJ2-7; D might be TRBD1 (7 bases). The length of the CDR3 is 13 residues. In germline, CDR1 is WSHSY, CDR2 SAAADI. V lost 8 bases and J lost 2, with 13 bases in between. The CDR3 DNA follows: TGCGCCAGCTGGGCAGGGGGGCCCTACGAGCAGTACTTC. It is translated as CASWAGGPYEQYF.

By sample share, this clone is large. J is TRBJ2-2 and V is TRBV19; D remains ambiguous. Trimming shortened V by 9 bases and J by 5 bases, and 16 bases separated the two germline ends. Germline CDR1 and CDR2: LNHDA and SQIVND (reference sequence). CDR3 length: 14 amino acids. The CDR3 sequence: CASRPTLGTGELFF. The CDR3, as DNA: TGTGCCAGCAGGCCGACCCTGGGGACCGGGGAGCTGTTTTTT.

V and J are TRBV7-2 and TRBJ2-5, with 14 bases lining up with TRBD2. Germline lookup yields CDR1 SGHTA and CDR2 FQGNSA. The V segment lost 6 bases and the J segment 5 bases; nucleotides outside the gene matches: 8. The CDR3 runs 16 residues. CDR3 amino acids: CASSTGLAGGRETQYF. The CDR3 nucleotides are TGTGCCAGCAGTACAGGACTAGCGGGAGGCCGGGAGACCCAGTACTTC.

This clone was recorded many times. The chain has TRBV10-2 and TRBJ1-1, with TRBD1 as a possible D gene (6 bases). The CDR3 is made up of 14 amino acids. Trimming pared 7 bases from V and 1 base from J, leaving 13 bases between. Germline V CDR1 and CDR2: WSHSY, SAAADI. The CDR3 region is CASTSGQTNTEAFF. Here the CDR3 DNA reads TGCGCCAGCACCTCCGGACAGACGAACACTGAAGCTTTCTTT.

The V and J genes are TRBV30 and TRBJ1-3; D uncertain. Trimming left V 3 bases short and J 4 bases short, with 16 bases between. The germline CDR1 and CDR2 sequences are GTSNPN and SVGIG (reference sequence). This CDR3 contains 15 residues. The CDR3 region is CAWRETATMGNTIYF. CDR3 nucleotides: TGTGCCTGGAGAGAAACGGCTACTATGGGAAACACCATATATTTT. Full variable domain (remainder filled in from reference TRBV30 and TRBJ1-3): SQTIHQWPATLVQPVGSPLSLECTVEGTSNPNLYWYRQAAGRGLQLLFYSVGIGQISSEVPQNLSASRPQDRQFILSSKKLLLSDSGFYLCAWRETATMGNTIYFGEGSWLTVV.

Here the CDR3 reads CASSQGQGANEKLFF. The DNA for the CDR3 is TGCGCCAGCAGCCAAGGCCAGGGGGCTAATGAAAAACTGTTTTTT. V is TRBV4-3 and J is TRBJ1-4; TRBD1 matches at 7 bases. The CDR3 covers 15 residues. The V and J ends lost 1 base and 3 bases, in that order; junction bases with no gene match: 2. Germline assignment: CDR1 LGHNA and CDR2 YSLEER.

This chain connects TRBV28 to TRBJ2-7; 12 nucleotides line up with TRBD2. Per germline, CDR1 MDHEN and CDR2 SYDVKM. This CDR3 region has 15 residues. Trimming cost V 7 bases and J 4 bases; bases outside gene matches: 8. The CDR3 reads CASTPSGRAYYEQYF. For the CDR3, the DNA is TGTGCCAGCACCCCTAGCGGGAGGGCCTATTACGAGCAGTACTTC.

The V gene is TRBV9, the J gene TRBJ2-2; 14 positions agree with TRBD2. V shed 2 bases and J 4 bases; nucleotides not matched to a gene: 10. Germline V gives CDR1 SGDLS, CDR2 YYNGEE. The CDR3 is 19 residues long. CDR3 region: CASSVGGTSGSLGTGELFF. CDR3 in DNA: TGTGCCAGCAGCGTTGGCGGGACTAGCGGGAGTTTGGGCACCGGGGAGCTGTTTTTT.

CDR3 nucleotide sequence: TGTGCCAGCAGCACCGGACAGGGACTCTATGGCTACACCTTC. Amino acid sequence: CASSTGQGLYGYTF. The V call is TRBV7-9, the J call TRBJ1-2; 8 bases are a match to TRBD1. Germline CDR1 reads SEHNR; CDR2 reads FQNEAQ (reference sequence). V trimming: 5 bases; J trimming: 4 bases; junction bases outside the gene matches: 6. The CDR3 sequence is 14 residues long.

This clone was recorded once. This chain uses TRBV11-1 with TRBJ1-2, with D uncertain. The CDR3 loop spans 14 amino acids. The V end was cut by 1 base, the J end by 5 bases, with 11 bases between. Germline CDR1 SGHAT, CDR2 FQDESV (reference sequence). CDR3: CASSLDSNPYGYTF. Written as DNA, the CDR3 is TGTGCCAGCAGCTTAGACAGCAACCCTTATGGCTACACCTTC.

J is TRBJ2-3 and V is TRBV5-1; possible D gene TRBD2, 6 bases. The V and J ends lost 0 bases and 1 base respectively, with 15 bases between them. CDR1 SGHRS and CDR2 YFSETQ come from the germline V gene. The CDR3 is 17 amino acids. CDR3 coding DNA: TGCGCCAGCAGCTTGGCCTTGCGGGGCCTCGGCACAGATACGCAGTATTTT. It is translated as CASSLALRGLGTDTQYF.

This clone has only one observation. The V call is TRBV6-5, the J call TRBJ2-3; the D call may be TRBD1 or TRBD2 (5 bases each). V was pared by 6 bases and J by 2 bases, with 15 bases between. Germline V gene sequence: CDR1 MNHEY, CDR2 SVGAGI. The CDR3 contains 15 residues. Written as DNA, the CDR3 is TGTGCCAGCAGGCCCGGGGCAGGGAACACAGATACGCAGTATTTT. Translated, it gives CASRPGAGNTDTQYF.

Only one count was recorded for this clone. The chain has TRBV6-5 and TRBJ2-7; unclear D gene. The germline CDR1 and CDR2 sequences are MNHEY and SVGAGI. The CDR3 is 12 amino acids. V lost 8 bases and J lost 2, with 10 bases in between. In DNA, the CDR3 is TGTGCCAGCCTTGGCAGCACCTACGAGCAGTACTTC. Translation gives CASLGSTYEQYF.

The chain joins TRBV4-1 to TRBJ2-2; a possible D gene is TRBD2 (6 bases). Germline-derived CDR1 and CDR2 are MGHRA and YSYEKL. Trimming removed 1 base from V and 10 bases from J, with 13 bases in between. CDR3 size: 14 residues. The DNA for the CDR3 is TGCGCCAGCAGCCAAGTTGGGCGGGGCGTGGAGCTGTTTTTT. Its protein product is CASSQVGRGVELFF.

This clone was found many times. The gene calls are TRBV11-2 and TRBJ1-4, with D uncertain. The length of the CDR3 is 14 residues. Trimming took 7 bases from V and 0 from J, leaving 9 bases between them. The germline CDR1 and CDR2 sequences are SGHAT and FQNNGV. The CDR3 nucleotides are TGTGCCAGCACCCCCGGCTCAACTAATGAAAAACTGTTTTTT. This translates into CASTPGSTNEKLFF.

This sequence joins TRBV7-9 and TRBJ2-7; TRBD1 aligns across 7 bases. Losses at the gene ends were 6 bases for V and 4 bases for J; bases not matched to a gene: 12. Germline V gene lookup returns CDR1 SEHNR and CDR2 FQNEAQ (reference sequence). CDR3 length: 15 residues. CDR3 coding DNA: TGTGCCAGCAGTCCCACCCCGGGACAGCTTTACGAGCAGTACTTC. Amino acid sequence: CASSPTPGQLYEQYF.

The chain carries TRBV7-6 and TRBJ1-4, with 12 positions matching TRBD1. CDR3 length: 18 amino acids. The trim removed 8 bases at V and 3 bases at J, leaving 13 bases unmatched. Germline CDR1 is SGHVS and CDR2 is FNYEAQ. DNA of the CDR3: TGTGCCAGCTCCTCCGGGACAGGGGGCGCATTGTCTAATGAAAAACTGTTTTTT. Its protein product is CASSSGTGGALSNEKLFF.

The chain employs TRBV4-2 and TRBJ2-1, with a weak D call TRBD2 (6 bases). V lost 4 bases to trimming and J lost 6 bases, with 19 bases between them. The CDR3 covers 16 residues. Germline CDR1 is LGHNA and CDR2 is YNFKEQ. The CDR3 region is CASSLKRLAHGNEQFF. The DNA for the CDR3 is TGTGCCAGCAGCCTCAAGCGGCTAGCGCACGGCAATGAGCAGTTCTTC.

The chain links TRBV12-3 or TRBV12-4 to TRBJ2-5, with D unclear. Trimming left V 1 base short and J 5 bases short, with 8 bases between. This CDR3 spans 13 amino acids. As DNA, the CDR3 is TGTGCCAGCAGTTTAGGGGCAGTGGAGACCCAGTACTTC. Protein: CASSLGAVETQYF.

The rearrangement uses TRBV7-9 and TRBJ2-2, with a tentative D call TRBD2 (5 bases). Germline V CDR1 and CDR2: SEHNR, FQNEAQ (reference sequence). V lost 3 bases, J lost 5 bases, and 10 bases lay in between. This CDR3 region has 14 residues. CDR3 residues: CASSFPGRTGELFF. CDR3 bases: TGTGCCAGCAGCTTCCCGGGAAGGACCGGGGAGCTGTTTTTT.

The rearrangement uses TRBV4-2 and TRBJ2-5, with D possibly matching TRBD1 (6 bases). V was shortened by 4 bases and J by 1 base, with 16 bases between the two germline ends. Looked up from germline, CDR1 is LGHNA and CDR2 is YNFKEQ. The CDR3 extends over 16 amino acids. In nucleotides, the CDR3 is TGTGCCAGCAGCCCCTGGGGCAGGGGAGCCCAAGAGACCCAGTACTTC. It yields the protein CASSPWGRGAQETQYF.

The chain employs TRBV27 and TRBJ1-2, with a weak D call TRBD1 (5 bases). The CDR3 extends over 13 amino acids. The germline V gene encodes CDR1 MNHEY and CDR2 SMNVEV (reference sequence). V was pared by 3 bases and J by 7 bases, with 12 bases between. The CDR3 sequence: CASSLGQGGGYTF. The CDR3 nucleotides read TGTGCCAGCAGTTTGGGGCAGGGAGGTGGCTACACCTTC.

This clone was seen more than once but under ten times. The chain couples TRBV2 to TRBJ2-7; perhaps TRBD1 as D (6 bases). The germline V and J ends were trimmed by 5 bases and 6 bases, with 17 bases remaining between them. The CDR3 sequence is 14 residues long. CDR1 SNHLY and CDR2 FYNNEI come from the germline V gene. The CDR3 DNA reads as TGTGCCAGCAGTTTACAGGGACAAGGGCTCGAGCAGTACTTC. This codes for CASSLQGQGLEQYF.

This clone was recorded only once. The chain is built from TRBV6-5 and TRBJ2-7; TRBD1 agrees at 8 bases. Per germline, CDR1 MNHEY and CDR2 SVGAGI. V lost 6 bases, J lost 2 bases, and 9 bases stayed unmatched. The CDR3 has 15 amino acids. CDR3 region: CASRLLGQGTYEQYF. The DNA for the CDR3 is TGTGCCAGCAGATTACTTGGACAGGGCACCTACGAGCAGTACTTC.

The gene calls are TRBV4-2 and TRBJ1-4; maybe TRBD1 (5 bases). Trimming stripped 0 bases from V and 8 bases from J, with 16 bases between. CDR1 LGHNA and CDR2 YNFKEQ come from the germline V gene. The CDR3 runs to 16 residues. The CDR3 coding sequence is TGTGCCAGCAGCCAAGACGTGGCGGATTGGGACGAAAAACTGTTTTTT. Its protein product is CASSQDVADWDEKLFF.

This chain connects TRBV10-3 to TRBJ1-5; 7 nucleotides agree with TRBD1. The CDR3 contains 13 residues. The germline CDR1 and CDR2 sequences are ENHRY and SYGVKD. V lost 4 bases to trimming and J lost 7 bases; unmatched junction nucleotides: 4. CDR3 protein: CAISGEGGQPQHF. DNA for the CDR3: TGTGCCATCAGTGGGGAAGGGGGCCAGCCCCAGCATTTT.

The CDR3 region is CASTSLPGQKETQYF. The CDR3 region has the DNA TGTGCCAGCACCTCATTACCGGGACAGAAAGAGACCCAGTACTTC. The chain is built from TRBV7-9 and TRBJ2-5; 7 bases are shared with TRBD1. The CDR3 sequence is 15 residues long. V was clipped by 7 bases and J by 3 bases; unmatched bases: 11. Germline V CDR1 and CDR2: SEHNR, FQNEAQ (reference sequence).